This T cell receptor beta chain was retrieved from a study of T cells in Graves' hyperthyroidism and ophthalmopathy. V lost 4 bases to trimming and J lost 5 bases; unmatched junction nucleotides: 8. This CDR3 contains 16 residues. Germline CDR1 and CDR2: LGHDT and YNNKEL (reference sequence). Study conclusions and caveats: The blood repertoire included most of the expanded thyroid clonotypes above 0.001.

This clonotype was detected ten times or more. Its target is not known. RNA transcripts provided the source from which TCR beta CDR3 regions were amplified. When the TCR CDR3 underwent first-round RT-PCR, the HTBI primer set was used. TCRdb passed the multiplex PCR reads through MiXCR, listing each CDR3 protein once. The sample consists of around 300,000 distinct CDR3 sequences, 22% of them appearing once. The specimen sequenced was blood. The genes are TRBV3-1 and TRBJ2-3; 11 nucleotides align to TRBD2. This receptor was taken from a man under 40 with Graves' ophthalmopathy. For the CDR3, the DNA is TGTGCCAGCAGCCCGAGGGCTAGCGGGAGGTTAGATACGCAGTATTTT. Residues: CASSPRASGRLDTQYF.